This T cell receptor (beta chain) came from a study of neoadjuvant anti-PD-1 for oral cavity cancer. Profiling relied on immunoSEQ multiplex PCR, and the TCRdb table lists in-frame clones only, not all of them. The sample lists just over 65,000 clones; 80% to 90% were seen once. The time point: after neoadjuvant nivolumab, at surgical resection. This clone was seen once. In germline, CDR1 is LNHDA, CDR2 SQIVND (reference sequence). V was clipped by 5 bases and J by 5 bases; unmatched bases: 7. The CDR3 runs to 16 residues. The rearrangement uses TRBV19 and TRBJ2-5; the match to TRBD2 covers 14 bases. This specimen consisted of PBMCs, obtained after nivolumab (anti-PD-1) treatment. The sequence derives from a person between 40 and 79 years old with oral cavity squamous cell carcinoma. The CDR3 nucleotides read TGTGCCAGTAGTCCACGACTAGCGGGAGGGAGGGAGACCCAGTACTTC. Translated: CASSPRLAGGRETQYF. Complete variable domain (other parts from reference TRBV19 and TRBJ2-5): DGGITQSPKYLFRKEGQNVTLSCEQNLNHDAMYWYRQDPGQGLRLIYYSQIVNDFQKGDIAEGYSVSREKKESFPLTVTSAQKNPTAFYLCASSPRLAGGRETQYFGPGTRLLVL.